One and the same sample provided the 29 T cell receptor beta chains below, sequenced in a study of CD8 T cells in cerebrospinal fluid in Alzheimer's disease. From the 10x single-cell sequencing reads, TCRdb lists one entry per CDR3 protein and no DNA. The sample table includes over a thousand distinct CDR3 sequences. Sequencing input: cerebrospinal fluid. The source is a human donor with Alzheimer's disease.

Its frequency marks this clonotype as large. The gene calls are TRBV20-1 and TRBJ2-7. Germline V lookup: CDR1 DFQATT, CDR2 SNEGSKA (reference sequence). This CDR3 has 12 residues. CDR3 in amino acids: CSARGFFYEQYF.

This clonotype registers large by frequency. The chain recombines TRBV18 with TRBJ1-2. CDR3 length equals 14 residues. The germline V gene has CDR1 KGHSH and CDR2 LQKENI. CDR3 residues: CASSPPTESYGYTF. Variable domain in full (rest from reference TRBV18 and TRBJ1-2): NAGVMQNPRHLVRRRGQEARLRCSPMKGHSHVYWYRQLPEEGLKFMVYLQKENIIDESGMPKERFSAEFPKEGPSILRIQQVVRGDSAAYFCASSPPTESYGYTFGSGTRLTVV.

In terms of frequency, this clonotype is medium-sized (0.01 to 0.1%). This chain links TRBV4-3 with TRBJ1-1. The germline V gene has CDR1 LGHNA and CDR2 YSLEER. The CDR3 runs to 15 residues. CDR3 sequence: CASSQDWQMNTEAFF.

This clonotype is labeled medium-sized based on frequency. The chain is built from TRBV20-1 and TRBJ2-7; TCRdb calls TRBD1, which cannot be checked without DNA. This CDR3 is built from 16 residues. Germline V gene data show CDR1 as DFQATT and CDR2 as SNEGSKA (reference sequence). The CDR3 loop is CSARASGTGSGYEQYF.

Judged by frequency, this clonotype is large. This sequence joins TRBV7-8 and TRBJ2-1. From germline, CDR1 is SGHVS and CDR2 FQNEAQ. The CDR3 consists of 13 residues. The CDR3 spells CASIDGTSNEQFF.

Judged by frequency, this clonotype is medium-sized. The chain joins TRBV19 to TRBJ1-3. CDR1 LNHDA and CDR2 SQIVND come from the germline V gene (reference sequence). This CDR3 comprises 15 residues. The CDR3 region is CASTLRLLSGNTIYF. The full variable domain, in which reference TRBV19 and TRBJ1-3 provide the parts outside the CDR3, is DGGITQSPKYLFRKEGQNVTLSCEQNLNHDAMYWYRQDPGQGLRLIYYSQIVNDFQKGDIAEGYSVSREKKESFPLTVTSAQKNPTAFYLCASTLRLLSGNTIYFGEGSWLTVV.

By frequency, this clonotype is medium-sized (0.01 to 0.1%). This sequence joins TRBV20-1 and TRBJ1-4. The CDR3 runs 12 residues. Per germline, CDR1 DFQATT and CDR2 SNEGSKA (reference sequence). The CDR3 loop is CSARPRGEKLFF.

Its frequency marks this clonotype as medium-sized. This chain connects TRBV9 to TRBJ2-7; TCRdb picks TRBD1, but there is no DNA to check that call. Germline V CDR1 and CDR2: SGDLS, YYNGEE. The CDR3 loop spans 14 amino acids. The CDR3 reads CASSVGQGVYEQYF.

By frequency, this clonotype registers medium-sized. This sequence joins TRBV5-1 and TRBJ1-4; TCRdb indicates TRBD1, and absent DNA this call remains unverified. The CDR3 contains 14 residues. Germline V CDR1 and CDR2: SGHRS, YFSETQ. The CDR3 spells CASRGETRNEKLFF.

This clonotype registers medium-sized by frequency. V and J are TRBV7-2 and TRBJ2-3; the D gene TCRdb calls, TRBD1, cannot be checked with no DNA. Germline-derived CDR1 and CDR2 are SGHTA and FQGNSA. The CDR3 is 13 amino acids. This CDR3 reads CASTRPPGYTQYF.

Its frequency marks this clonotype as medium-sized (0.01 to 0.1%). The rearrangement links TRBV2 to TRBJ1-6. CDR3 length: 15 amino acids. CDR1 is SNHLY, CDR2 FYNNEI, per germline. CDR3 sequence: CASSERGGRNSPLHF.

This clonotype ranks as medium-sized in terms of frequency. The chain carries TRBV2 and TRBJ2-1; TCRdb proposes TRBD2, but this gene call is untestable without DNA. CDR3 length equals 13 residues. Germline V gene sequence: CDR1 SNHLY, CDR2 FYNNEI. CDR3 sequence: CASQGRSYNEQFF.

By frequency, this clonotype is medium-sized. The chain links TRBV6-1 to TRBJ2-3; TCRdb indicates TRBD1, and absent DNA this call remains unverified. The germline V gene has CDR1 MNHNS and CDR2 SASEGT. This CDR3 spans 16 amino acids. This chain's CDR3 is CASSDQTGAGTDTQYF.

This clonotype ranks as large in terms of frequency. CDR3 residues: CASSRTLGQEQFF. V is TRBV28 and J is TRBJ2-1; as DNA is missing, the TRBD1 call by TCRdb cannot be tested. The CDR3 consists of 13 residues. Germline V gives CDR1 MDHEN, CDR2 SYDVKM.

Frequency places this clonotype as medium-sized (0.01 to 0.1%). The CDR3 reads CASSLAPGLNTEAFF. The V gene is TRBV12-3 or TRBV12-4, the J gene TRBJ1-1. The CDR3 consists of 15 residues.

This clonotype is identified as large (0.1 to 1%) from frequency. The chain couples TRBV4-3 to TRBJ1-5; the TCRdb call, TRBD1, lacks DNA for checking. Germline V gene lookup returns CDR1 LGHNA and CDR2 YSLEER. The length of the CDR3 is 14 residues. CDR3 loop: CASSQGTGIEPQHF.

Frequency places this clonotype as medium-sized. CDR3 sequence reads: CASSLSGTAEAFF. The chain uses TRBV27 and TRBJ1-1. This CDR3 comprises 13 residues. The germline CDR1 and CDR2 sequences are MNHEY and SMNVEV (reference sequence).

Its frequency marks this clonotype as large. The chain has TRBV20-1 and TRBJ2-1; TCRdb reports TRBD2, a call that lacks DNA to check it against. In germline, CDR1 is DFQATT, CDR2 SNEGSKA (reference sequence). The CDR3 sequence is 14 residues long. CDR3 region: CSARSGLPYNEQFF.

By frequency, this clonotype is large (0.1 to 1%). This chain connects TRBV3-1 to TRBJ1-2. Germline assignment: CDR1 LGHDT and CDR2 YNNKEL (reference sequence). This CDR3 is 14 amino acids long. CDR3 amino acids: CASRQGTANYGYTF.

This clonotype counts as medium-sized by frequency. The CDR3 loop is CASSHSGTGGTQYF. The rearrangement joins TRBV14 to TRBJ2-5; TCRdb returns TRBD1, unconfirmable since there is no DNA. Germline V gene lookup returns CDR1 SGHDN and CDR2 FVKESK. CDR3 size: 14 residues.

Measured by frequency, this clonotype is medium-sized. This chain joins TRBV2 and TRBJ2-7; TCRdb's D gene call, TRBD1, goes unchecked for lack of DNA. The CDR3 totals 14 residues. Germline CDR1 SNHLY, CDR2 FYNNEI. CDR3: CASRPSGTLYEQYF.

This clonotype is classed as medium-sized by frequency. V and J are TRBV7-6 and TRBJ1-5; TCRdb reports TRBD1, a call that lacks DNA to check it against. There are 16 residues in the CDR3. Germline V gives CDR1 SGHVS, CDR2 FNYEAQ. The CDR3 is CASSLGPRGHNQPQHF.

Considering frequency, this clonotype is medium-sized (0.01 to 0.1%). This sequence joins TRBV28 and TRBJ1-2. The CDR3 totals 14 residues. Per germline, CDR1 MDHEN and CDR2 SYDVKM. This CDR3 is CASSLSGGTDGYTF.

Considering frequency, this clonotype is medium-sized. The rearrangement links TRBV25-1 to TRBJ2-2; TCRdb reports TRBD1, a call that lacks DNA to check it against. The CDR3 spans 15 residues. Per germline, CDR1 MGHDK and CDR2 SYGVNS. The CDR3 here is CASSGGQGYTGELFF.

Its frequency marks this clonotype as large. V usage is TRBV27 and J usage is TRBJ2-5; the D gene TCRdb calls, TRBD2, cannot be checked with no DNA. This CDR3 has 15 amino acids. In germline, CDR1 is MNHEY, CDR2 SMNVEV (reference sequence). This CDR3 is CASSPRAGGRETQYF.

This clonotype is deemed medium-sized by its frequency. V and J are TRBV20-1 and TRBJ1-2; absent DNA, TCRdb's TRBD1 call cannot be checked. The CDR3 length is 12 residues. Germline-derived CDR1 and CDR2 are DFQATT and SNEGSKA (reference sequence). CDR3 region: CSASRDTYGYTF.

This clonotype ranks as large in terms of frequency. This chain uses TRBV5-1 with TRBJ2-7; absent DNA, TCRdb's TRBD1 call cannot be checked. This CDR3 region has 12 residues. The V gene's germline CDR1 is SGHRS and CDR2 YFSETQ. This CDR3 reads CASSGQGYEQYF.

Its frequency marks this clonotype as medium-sized. The chain uses TRBV6-5 and TRBJ1-1; TCRdb names TRBD1, which stays unverified in the absence of DNA. Per germline, CDR1 MNHEY and CDR2 SVGAGI. This CDR3 has 15 residues. The CDR3 sequence: CASSDHGTENTEAFF.

Its frequency marks this clonotype as medium-sized. The chain employs TRBV6-5 and TRBJ1-1. This CDR3 has 14 amino acids. Germline assignment: CDR1 MNHEY and CDR2 SVGAGI. This CDR3 reads CASSLGRMNTEAFF.